The 13 T cell receptor beta chains presented below share a single source sample, sequenced in a study of post-analysis software for immune sequencing data (dated by TCRdb to about 2015). Study-wide conclusions, independent of this receptor: Significantly higher frequencies in patients than in controls were found for five or six TRBV segments, including TRBV5-6, TRBV5-1 and TRBV20-1.

The antigens of these receptors remain unknown. The library was obtained by PCR. The run used an Illumina HiSeq 2500. To reduce PCR and sequencing biases, unique molecular identifiers were built into the TCR beta cDNA libraries. TCRdb itself trimmed the public reads at Q25 with fastp, ran MiXCR and retained productive beta chains. Entries that share a CDR3 protein sequence are merged under the most common genes and DNA. The sample table lists hundreds of thousands of distinct CDR3 sequences, 30% of them with a count of one. Approximately 0.55% of the sample goes to the ten largest clones. Sequences were obtained from blood. These receptors came from a girl aged 5-17 years with multiple sclerosis.

This clonotype was seen more than once but under ten times. The rearrangement uses TRBV20-1 and TRBJ2-1, with D maybe TRBD1 (6 bases). CDR3 length equals 16 residues. Trimming removed 3 bases at V and 0 bases at J, with 15 bases between. Per the germline V gene, CDR1 is DFQATT and CDR2 is SNEGSKA (reference sequence). The DNA of the CDR3 is TGCAGTGCTAGGGGGCACCAGGGGAACTCCTACAATGAGCAGTTCTTC. Translating gives CSARGHQGNSYNEQFF.

This clonotype showed up just a few times. J is TRBJ2-1 and V is TRBV5-1; 8 bases match TRBD2. The CDR3 has 15 residues. The junction had 13 bases not matched to a gene; V was cut back by 6 bases and J by 8 bases. The germline gives CDR1 SGHRS, CDR2 YFSETQ. Here the CDR3 reads CASTISGTRGDEQFF. The CDR3 nucleotides read TGCGCCAGCACTATATCCGGGACTAGGGGCGATGAGCAGTTCTTC.

The J gene is TRBJ2-4, the V gene TRBV7-9; TRBD1 matches 9 bases. The junction had 6 bases not matched to a gene; V was cut back by 5 bases and J by 10 bases. In germline, CDR1 is SEHNR, CDR2 FQNEAQ (reference sequence). This CDR3 contains 13 residues. DNA of the CDR3: TGTGCCAGCAGCCCCGGGACAGGGAGGATTCAGTACTTC. It codes for CASSPGTGRIQYF.

Only a few counts were recorded for this clonotype. The chain carries TRBV20-1 and TRBJ2-7; 13 nucleotides agree with TRBD2. This CDR3 spans 13 amino acids. CDR1 is DFQATT and CDR2 is SNEGSKA in the germline V gene (reference sequence). Trimming took 6 bases from V and 4 from J; bases not matched to a gene: 3. The CDR3: CSAVGLAGYEQYF. The CDR3 DNA reads TGCAGTGCCGTGGGACTAGCGGGGTACGAGCAGTACTTC.

As concerns this clonotype: An end of the junction does not agree with germline; a read error may underlie this. The chain uses TRBV5-8 and TRBJ1-5, with D hard to call. CDR3 length: 12 residues. Germline V lookup: CDR1 SGHTS, CDR2 YDEGEE. The CDR3 region is CAGRSGGTNQHF. The CDR3, as DNA: TGTGCCGGCAGGTCGGGTGGCACTAACCAGCATTTT. Based on the CDR3 plus reference TRBV5-8 and TRBJ1-5, the full variable domain is EAGVTQSPTHLIKTRGQQATLRCSPISGHTSVYWYQQALGLGLQFLLWYDEGEERNRGNFPPRFSGRQFPNYSSELNVNALELEDSALYLCAGRSGGTNQHFGDGTRLSIL.

The chain couples TRBV7-2 to TRBJ1-5; D gene ambiguous. The V end was cut by 4 bases, the J end by 7 bases, with 14 bases between. CDR1 is SGHTA and CDR2 is FQGNSA in the germline V gene. CDR3 length equals 14 residues. The CDR3 bases are TGTGCCAGCAGCTCAACCTTAGAGGGCCAGCCCCAGCATTTT. Translation: CASSSTLEGQPQHF. Full variable domain (remainder filled in from reference TRBV7-2 and TRBJ1-5): GAGVSQSPSNKVTEKGKDVELRCDPISGHTALYWYRQSLGQGLEFLIYFQGNSAPDKSGLPSDRFSAERTGGSVSTLTIQRTQQEDSAVYLCASSSTLEGQPQHFGDGTRLSIL.

This clonotype was seen a handful of times. This chain joins TRBV20-1 and TRBJ2-7; 13 bases align to TRBD2. The ends lost 3 bases at V and 6 bases at J; junction bases unmatched: 2. The CDR3 spans 13 residues. Germline lookup yields CDR1 DFQATT and CDR2 SNEGSKA (reference sequence). The CDR3 sequence: CSARGTSGVEQYF. The CDR3 DNA is TGCAGTGCTAGGGGGACTAGCGGGGTCGAGCAGTACTTC.

A few counts support this clonotype. The rearrangement uses TRBV10-3 and TRBJ1-5; possibly TRBD1 for D (6 bases). Germline V gene sequence: CDR1 ENHRY, CDR2 SYGVKD. The ends were cut back, 6 bases at V and 1 base at J, with 10 bases in the middle. CDR3 length: 14 amino acids. The CDR3 loop reads CAISQRGSNQPQHF. The DNA of the CDR3 is TGTGCCATCAGCCAGAGGGGGAGCAATCAGCCCCAGCATTTT.

CDR3 DNA sequence: TGTGCCAGCAGCACCCAGACAGGGTCCTACGAGCAGTACTTC. Residues: CASSTQTGSYEQYF. The chain links TRBV7-2 to TRBJ2-4; 7 nucleotides align to TRBD1. Gene TRBJ2-7 matches the end of the DNA better, so the J call may be wrong. The germline gives CDR1 SGHTA, CDR2 FQGNSA. The CDR3 covers 14 residues.

The chain joins TRBV20-1 to TRBJ1-2; unclear D gene. V lost 2 bases and J 2 bases, leaving 18 bases between the germline ends. This CDR3 has 16 amino acids. Germline V gene sequence: CDR1 DFQATT, CDR2 SNEGSKA (reference sequence). CDR3 nucleotides: TGCAGTGCTAGACCCAGTGGGAGGGCTTCGAACTATGGCTACACCTTC. Its translation: CSARPSGRASNYGYTF.

This sequence joins TRBV7-9 and TRBJ2-1; D unresolved. From germline, CDR1 is SEHNR and CDR2 FQNEAQ (reference sequence). V lost 6 bases and J 9 bases, leaving 15 bases between the germline ends. This CDR3 is built from 13 residues. The CDR3 DNA reads as TGTGCCAGCAGTTCGACAAGATCGAGTGAGCAGTTCTTC. Amino acid sequence: CASSSTRSSEQFF.

This clonotype was detected a few times. The J gene is TRBJ2-3, the V gene TRBV20-1, with D possibly matching TRBD2 (7 bases). Germline V gene lookup returns CDR1 DFQATT and CDR2 SNEGSKA (reference sequence). V was cut by 6 bases and J by 6 bases, with 16 bases left in between. The CDR3 is 13 amino acids. DNA of the CDR3: TGCAGTGCCACGGGGGGCGGATGGGATACGCAGTATTTT. It yields the protein CSATGGGWDTQYF.

In DNA, the CDR3 is TGCGCCAGCAGCGAGGGACTCTGGGCCACTGAAGCTTTCTTT. It codes for CASSEGLWATEAFF. The genes are TRBV5-1 and TRBJ1-1, with D possibly matching TRBD1 (5 bases). The CDR3 totals 14 residues. V was shortened by 4 bases and J by 4 bases, with 14 bases between the two germline ends. The V gene's germline CDR1 is SGHRS and CDR2 YFSETQ.